These 6 T cell receptor beta chains came from one sample sequenced in a study of siplizumab effects on memory and regulatory T cells. Sequencing was performed with immunoSEQ multiplex PCR; in TCRdb, only in-frame clones are kept and a portion is missing. The sample includes tens of thousands of clones, about 90% of them seen just once. The sample consisted of CD8+ T cells sorted from blood. The receptors stem from a human donor in good health.

V and J are TRBV5-5 and TRBJ2-1; D gene unclear. CDR3 length: 10 amino acids. Trimming took 9 bases from V and 6 from J, leaving 7 bases between them. Germline V lookup: CDR1 SGHKS, CDR2 YYEKEE (reference sequence). The CDR3 sequence: CATSGNEQFF. The CDR3, as DNA: TGTGCCACCTCGGGCAATGAGCAGTTCTTC.

The chain couples TRBV30 to TRBJ1-1; 7 nucleotides match TRBD1. V gave up 5 bases and J gave up 0 bases; unmatched junction bases: 3. The CDR3 is 13 amino acids. In germline, CDR1 is GTSNPN, CDR2 SVGIG (reference sequence). The CDR3 sequence: CAWWGQMNTEAFF. CDR3 in DNA: TGTGCCTGGTGGGGACAGATGAACACTGAAGCTTTCTTT.

This clone was picked up a small number of times. This chain uses TRBV4-2 with TRBJ2-1; 12 bases are a match to TRBD2. Germline values: CDR1 LGHNA, CDR2 YNFKEQ. This CDR3 comprises 18 residues. Trimming at V came to 4 bases and at J to 5 bases, leaving 12 bases not matched to a gene. Written as DNA, the CDR3 is TGTGCCAGCAGCCTGCGGACGGTTGGACTAGCGGGGAACAATGAGCAGTTCTTC. It translates to CASSLRTVGLAGNNEQFF.

This clone was found a few times. The chain links TRBV30 to TRBJ1-2, with D hard to call. The CDR3 is 14 residues long. Trimming left V 0 bases short and J 6 bases short, with 14 bases between. Germline values: CDR1 GTSNPN, CDR2 SVGIG (reference sequence). The CDR3 here is CAWSVTLITDGYTF. The CDR3 DNA follows: TGTGCCTGGAGTGTAACCCTAATTACGGATGGCTACACCTTC.

A remark on this clone: One end of the junction does not line up with germline, which may come from a read error. This sample includes further DNA sequences coding for the same CDR3. The V call is TRBV10-2, the J call TRBJ1-2, with 7 nucleotides matching TRBD1. Germline V gives CDR1 WSHSY, CDR2 SAAADI. CDR3 length: 14 residues. In nucleotides, the CDR3 is TGCGCCAGCAGTCCCTCGACAGGGAACTATGGTTACACCTTC. Its translation is CASSPSTGNYGYTF.

CDR3 amino acids: CASSVREDEERPQHF. DNA for the CDR3: TGTGCCAGCAGCGTAAGGGAGGACGAGGAAAGGCCCCAGCATTTT. The genes are TRBV7-6 and TRBJ1-5, with D hard to call. Germline values: CDR1 SGHVS, CDR2 FNYEAQ. The CDR3 has 15 residues. V lost 5 bases, J lost 9 bases, and 20 bases lay in between.